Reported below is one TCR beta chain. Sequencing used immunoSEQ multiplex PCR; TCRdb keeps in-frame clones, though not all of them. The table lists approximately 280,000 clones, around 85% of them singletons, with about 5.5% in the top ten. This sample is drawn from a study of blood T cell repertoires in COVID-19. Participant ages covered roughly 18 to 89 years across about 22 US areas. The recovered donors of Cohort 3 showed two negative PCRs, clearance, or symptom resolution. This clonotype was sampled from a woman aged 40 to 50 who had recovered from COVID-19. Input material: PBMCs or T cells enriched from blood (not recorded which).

CDR3 DNA: TGCACCAGCATCGGACTTGACAATGAGCAGTTCTTC. It codes for CTSIGLDNEQFF. The V and J genes are TRBV1 and TRBJ2-1; whether TRBD2, the table's D call, matches the DNA was not checked. TRBV1 is designated a pseudogene. The CDR3 length is 12 residues.